The rows below give T cell receptor beta chains drawn from one sample of a study of blood T cell repertoires in COVID-19. Assay: immunoSEQ multiplex PCR; the TCRdb copy retains only in-frame clones and omits some. Found here are some 200,000 clones, roughly 80% of them singletons; the top ten hold about 10%. The material sequenced was peripheral blood. These receptors were collected from a woman of 80 years or more with acute or convalescent COVID-19. Both conserved end residues are part of each CDR3. Each record gives: V gene, J gene, D gene, CDR3 DNA, CDR3 protein. A D gene is named only where the DNA matches it firmly.

V: TRBV27; J: TRBJ2-7; D: TRBD1; DNA: TGTGCCAGCACCCGACAGGGATCTGACGAGCAGTACTTC; CDR3: CASTRQGSDEQYF
V: TRBV24-1; J: TRBJ2-7; D: .; DNA: TGTGCCACCAGTGGTGAGGGTTACGAGCAGTACTTC; CDR3: CATSGEGYEQYF
V: TRBV28; J: TRBJ1-1; D: .; DNA: TGTGCCACCAGCACGGGATGGGTGAACACTGAAGCTTTCTTT; CDR3: CATSTGWVNTEAFF
V: TRBV3-1/TRBV3-2; J: TRBJ1-4; D: .; DNA: TGTGCCAGCAGCCAATCGCTAGCAACTAATGAAAAACTGTTTTTT; CDR3: CASSQSLATNEKLFF
V: TRBV24-1; J: TRBJ1-5; D: TRBD1; DNA: TGTGCCACCAGGGAGGGACAGCCTCACCTCTATAGCAATCAGCCCCAGCATTTT; CDR3: CATREGQPHLYSNQPQHF
V: TRBV4-2; J: TRBJ2-5; D: .; DNA: TGTGCCAGCAGCCAAGATCGAACGTCCGAAGGGGGAGAGACCCAGTACTTC; CDR3: CASSQDRTSEGGETQYF
V: TRBV30; J: TRBJ1-2; D: TRBD1; DNA: TGTGCCTGGAGTGAATGGTTCACCAGGGGGTTGAGGGGCTACACCTTC; CDR3: CAWSEWFTRGLRGYTF
V: TRBV7-2; J: TRBJ2-7; D: .; DNA: TGTGCCAGCAGCCCACAGCACTCCTACGAGCAGTACTTC; CDR3: CASSPQHSYEQYF
V: TRBV28; J: TRBJ2-7; D: TRBD1; DNA: TGTGCCAGCACCCGACAGGGGGCCCTACTATACGAGCAGTACTTC; CDR3: CASTRQGALLYEQYF
V: TRBV19; J: TRBJ1-1; D: TRBD1; DNA: TGTGCCAGTAGTAAGGGAGCCGGACAGTCACTAAGGGGGCGCGTCTTT; CDR3: CASSKGAGQSLRGRVF
V: TRBV7-2; J: TRBJ2-2; D: TRBD1; DNA: TGTGCCAGCAGCTTAAACAGGGGGAACACCGGGGAGCTGTTTTTT; CDR3: CASSLNRGNTGELFF